A single sample gave rise to the 24 T cell receptor beta chains below, sequenced in a study of T cells in Graves' hyperthyroidism and ophthalmopathy. It was RNA transcripts that yielded the amplified TCR beta CDR3 regions. Initially, a first-round RT-PCR of the TCR CDR3 employed the HTBI primer set. Each CDR3 protein is one row after TCRdb ran MiXCR on the multiplex PCR reads. The top ten hold approximately 54% of the sample, which has roughly 500,000 distinct CDR3 sequences, around a fifth seen once. The sample was blood. Source of these receptors: a woman aged 70-85 years with Graves' ophthalmopathy.

The chain is built from TRBV7-9 and TRBJ1-4; D perhaps matches TRBD1 (5 bases). Germline V lookup: CDR1 SEHNR, CDR2 FQNEAQ (reference sequence). V shed 2 bases and J shed 3 bases, with 10 bases lying between them. CDR3 length: 15 residues. CDR3 nucleotide sequence: TGTGCCAGCAGCTTAAATGGGGCCGCTAATGAAAAACTGTTTTTT. It translates to CASSLNGAANEKLFF. The full variable domain, completed using reference TRBV7-9 and TRBJ1-4, is DTGVSQNPRHKITKRGQNVTFRCDPISEHNRLYWYRQTLGQGPEFLTYFQNEAQLEKSRLLSDRFSAERPKGSFSTLEIQRTEQGDSAMYLCASSLNGAANEKLFFGSGTQLSVL.

The chain combines TRBV20-1 with TRBJ2-5, with TRBD1 as a possible D gene (6 bases). CDR3 length: 13 amino acids. Germline CDR1 DFQATT, CDR2 SNEGSKA (reference sequence). The V end was cut by 2 bases, the J end by 5 bases, with 12 bases between. The CDR3 sequence is CSARQGFAETQYF. CDR3 coding DNA: TGCAGTGCTAGACAGGGGTTTGCGGAGACCCAGTACTTC.

This clonotype was found many times. The rearrangement uses TRBV28 and TRBJ1-1; TRBD1 agrees at 9 bases. Germline CDR1 and CDR2: MDHEN and SYDVKM. CDR3 length equals 17 residues. With V trimmed by 5 bases and J by 0 bases, 10 bases remained unmatched. The CDR3 region has the DNA TGTGCCAGCAGTCCGGGGGACAGGGTGATTATGAACACTGAAGCTTTCTTT. Its translation: CASSPGDRVIMNTEAFF.

This chain connects TRBV9 to TRBJ2-2; 7 bases fit TRBD2. Per the germline V gene, CDR1 is SGDLS and CDR2 is YYNGEE. With V trimmed by 6 bases and J by 3 bases, 11 bases remained unmatched. The CDR3 is 16 residues long. The CDR3 is CASTQGRGQDTGELFF. The DNA of the CDR3 is TGTGCCAGCACCCAAGGGAGGGGCCAGGACACCGGGGAGCTGTTTTTT.

This clonotype has a handful of counts. This chain uses TRBV3-1 with TRBJ2-2; TRBD1 matches 7 bases. J gave up 4 bases and V 1 base, and 9 bases lay outside the gene matches. The V gene's germline CDR1 is LGHDT and CDR2 YNNKEL (reference sequence). This CDR3 has 17 residues. DNA of the CDR3: TGTGCCAGCAGCCAAGGGTCTGACCCAGGGGGCACCGGGGAGCTGTTTTTT. It encodes CASSQGSDPGGTGELFF.

This clonotype was picked up a small number of times. The chain carries TRBV7-8 and TRBJ2-2, with TRBD1 matching over 9 bases. The CDR3 is 18 residues long. V dropped 5 bases and J dropped 0; count of bases not matched to a gene: 10. Germline CDR1 and CDR2: SGHVS and FQNEAQ. The CDR3 sequence is CASSPKGRDRANTGELFF. The CDR3 region has the DNA TGTGCCAGCAGCCCTAAGGGCCGGGACAGGGCGAACACCGGGGAGCTGTTTTTT.

This chain uses TRBV6-1 with TRBJ1-3; the D gene is possibly TRBD1 (5 bases). The V end was cut by 6 bases, the J end by 4 bases, with 16 bases between. The CDR3 length is 15 residues. From germline, CDR1 is MNHNS and CDR2 SASEGT. The CDR3 spells CASSPTRDPGNTIYF. For the CDR3, the DNA is TGTGCCAGCAGCCCCACCCGGGACCCCGGAAACACCATATATTTT.

There are a few counts of this clonotype. The chain employs TRBV5-6 and TRBJ1-2; D not resolved. V dropped 0 bases and J dropped 7 bases, with 7 bases sitting between them. Looked up from germline, CDR1 is SGHDT and CDR2 is YYEEEE. This CDR3 spans 12 amino acids. CDR3 sequence (DNA): TGTGCCAGCAGCTTGGTCACATTTGGCTACACCTTC. Its protein is CASSLVTFGYTF.

This clonotype was seen a handful of times. The chain employs TRBV4-3 and TRBJ1-4; D may be TRBD1 (5 bases). From germline, CDR1 is LGHNA and CDR2 YSLEER. V was shortened by 1 base and J by 3 bases, with 9 bases between the two germline ends. CDR3 size: 15 residues. This CDR3 is CASSQVGDANEKLFF. As DNA, the CDR3 is TGCGCCAGCAGCCAAGTAGGGGATGCTAATGAAAAACTGTTTTTT.

This clonotype occurred a few times. The chain carries TRBV3-1 and TRBJ2-1; D is ambiguous. CDR1 LGHDT and CDR2 YNNKEL come from the germline V gene (reference sequence). This CDR3 is built from 11 residues. Trimming took 3 bases from V and 10 from J, leaving 7 bases between them. CDR3: CASSQIGEQFF. The CDR3 coding sequence is TGTGCCAGCAGCCAGATAGGGGAGCAGTTCTTC.

This clonotype has only a few counts. The CDR3 here is CSAPEGPYEQYF. The CDR3, as DNA: TGCAGTGCTCCCGAGGGCCCCTACGAGCAGTACTTC. The rearrangement uses TRBV20-1 and TRBJ2-7, with D maybe TRBD2 (5 bases). Germline CDR1 is DFQATT and CDR2 is SNEGSKA (reference sequence). The CDR3 runs to 12 residues. Trimming shortened V by 5 bases and J by 2 bases, and 10 bases separated the two germline ends.

This clonotype was seen only a few times. This chain uses TRBV7-2 with TRBJ2-5; D is ambiguous. CDR3 length: 16 residues. Germline-derived CDR1 and CDR2 are SGHTA and FQGNSA. V gave up 5 bases and J gave up 5 bases, with 21 bases separating them. The DNA of the CDR3 is TGTGCCAGCAGCAAGGGCCCAGCCACGGTGGGGGAGACCCAGTACTTC. It codes for CASSKGPATVGETQYF.

This clonotype has only a few counts. The rearrangement links TRBV18 to TRBJ1-1, with D perhaps matching TRBD1 (6 bases). The CDR3 runs 14 residues. V lost 5 bases and J lost 3, with 13 bases in between. In germline, CDR1 is KGHSH, CDR2 LQKENI. The CDR3 DNA is TGTGCCAGCTCAGCAGAGGAGGGGGACACTGAAGCTTTCTTT. Amino acids: CASSAEEGDTEAFF.

This clonotype showed up many times. The chain has TRBV12-3 or TRBV12-4 and TRBJ2-1; no clear D. The ends were cut back, 3 bases at V and 7 bases at J, with 16 bases in the middle. This CDR3 has 15 amino acids. CDR3 loop: CASSFSGTTGNEQFF. CDR3 bases: TGTGCCAGCAGTTTCTCCGGAACGACTGGGAATGAGCAGTTCTTC.

This clonotype was observed at least ten times. This chain links TRBV7-2 with TRBJ1-5; 9 positions agree with TRBD1. Trimming cost V 5 bases and J 3 bases; bases outside gene matches: 14. CDR3 size: 18 residues. Germline V gene data show CDR1 as SGHTA and CDR2 as FQGNSA. The CDR3 coding sequence is TGTGCCAGCAGCCAAGTTGGACCGGGACAGGGTCTCAATCAGCCCCAGCATTTT. This encodes CASSQVGPGQGLNQPQHF.

The J gene is TRBJ2-1, the V gene TRBV3-1; no reliable D call. Trimming removed 1 base from V and 7 bases from J, with 14 bases in between. The length of the CDR3 is 15 residues. Germline V lookup: CDR1 LGHDT, CDR2 YNNKEL (reference sequence). CDR3 nucleotides: TGTGCCAGCAGCCAAGCTCAGCTATCGCATAATGAGCAGTTCTTC. This codes for CASSQAQLSHNEQFF.

The table lists this clonotype with a few counts. The rearrangement uses TRBV3-1 and TRBJ2-1, with TRBD2 identical over 7 bases. Germline trimming cut 6 bases from V and 5 bases from J; bases unmatched to any gene: 10. Germline V gene data show CDR1 as LGHDT and CDR2 as YNNKEL (reference sequence). CDR3 length: 15 residues. The chain's CDR3 is CASRLSGTTDNEQFF. The CDR3 region has the DNA TGTGCCAGCAGGCTCTCCGGGACTACTGACAATGAGCAGTTCTTC.

CDR3 nucleotides: TGTGCCAGCAGCGTAGGGTCGGGGGTTAATCAGCCCCAGCATTTT. Translating gives CASSVGSGVNQPQHF. This chain uses TRBV9 with TRBJ1-5; D may be TRBD1 (5 bases). Per germline, CDR1 SGDLS and CDR2 YYNGEE. V was cut by 0 bases and J by 4 bases, with 11 bases left in between. The CDR3 is made up of 15 amino acids.

The V gene is TRBV7-3, the J gene TRBJ1-2; D may be TRBD1 (6 bases). The V gene lost 5 bases and the J gene lost 8 bases, with 15 bases spanning the gap. CDR1 is SGHTA and CDR2 is FQGTGA in the germline V gene. The CDR3 is 13 residues long. The CDR3 loop reads CASSEQQGHGYTF. Here the CDR3 DNA reads TGTGCCAGCAGCGAACAGCAGGGGCACGGCTACACCTTC.

This clonotype was counted a few times. The chain couples TRBV10-3 to TRBJ1-2; possible D gene TRBD1, 5 bases. Germline V gives CDR1 ENHRY, CDR2 SYGVKD. Trimming left V 0 bases short and J 4 bases short, with 12 bases between. The CDR3 consists of 15 residues. CDR3 in amino acids: CAISESAGGSYGYTF. In DNA, the CDR3 is TGTGCCATCAGTGAGTCGGCTGGGGGGTCCTATGGCTACACCTTC.

In this sample, this clonotype turned up a few times. The V call is TRBV3-1, the J call TRBJ1-2; D uncertain. Germline V gives CDR1 LGHDT, CDR2 YNNKEL (reference sequence). The CDR3 contains 13 residues. Trimming pared 0 bases from V and 6 bases from J, leaving 8 bases between. The CDR3 region is CASSQDQTDGYTF. CDR3 DNA sequence: TGTGCCAGCAGCCAAGATCAAACTGATGGCTACACCTTC.

There are many counts of this clonotype. The V gene is TRBV7-2, the J gene TRBJ2-5; D remains ambiguous. The CDR3 is made up of 14 amino acids. Trimming shortened V by 1 base and J by 0 bases, and 6 bases separated the two germline ends. Germline V gene data show CDR1 as SGHTA and CDR2 as FQGNSA. The chain's CDR3 is CASSLGGNQETQYF. CDR3 bases: TGTGCCAGCAGCTTAGGCGGAAACCAAGAGACCCAGTACTTC.

V usage is TRBV20-1 and J usage is TRBJ1-2; the match to TRBD1 covers 12 bases. This CDR3 is 14 amino acids long. J lost 7 bases, V lost 0 bases, and 3 bases had no gene match. Germline CDR1 and CDR2: DFQATT and SNEGSKA (reference sequence). The CDR3 reads CSARDGTGGFGYTF. CDR3 nucleotides: TGCAGTGCTAGAGATGGGACAGGGGGCTTTGGCTACACCTTC.

This clonotype was seen many times. The chain links TRBV6-1 to TRBJ1-1; 7 bases fit TRBD1. V dropped 10 bases and J dropped 7; count of bases not matched to a gene: 12. Germline loops: CDR1 MNHNS, CDR2 SASEGT. This CDR3 is 13 amino acids long. The CDR3 DNA reads TGTGCCACCGTACCAGAGGGGGCGGTTGAAGCTTTCTTT. Translated, it gives CATVPEGAVEAFF.